This TCR beta chain was retrieved from a study of T-cell memory formation after mild COVID-19. Study findings and constraints: Prior to infection, memory already included some responding clones, suggesting cross-reactive memory joined. Clones that got smaller from day 15 to 85 had even CD4/CD8, while clones growing later tipped toward CD4+. There was no confirmation that second-wave clones peaking on day 37 were SARS-CoV-2 specific.

Worth noting for this clonotype: Its antigen is unknown.

From 5'RACE with constant-segment primers came TCR alpha and TCR beta cDNA libraries that carried sample barcodes and UMIs. Using its own MiXCR run on the 5' RACE reads, TCRdb lists one record per CDR3 protein. The sample yields 250,000 to 300,000 distinct CDR3 sequences, roughly 15% seen once. Germline CDR1 reads MGHRA; CDR2 reads YSYEKL. This CDR3 has 14 residues. The V gene lost 4 bases and the J gene lost 2 bases, with 11 bases spanning the gap. Sequencing input: PBMCs or a T cell subset sorted from them (not recorded which). The chain recombines TRBV4-1 with TRBJ1-1; D possibly corresponds to TRBD1 (5 bases). The clonotype comes from a man younger than 35 who had mild COVID-19 (a few samples of this study predate the infection). Cell type and time point are not known. CDR3 amino acids: CASSPQDLNTEAFF. CDR3 bases: TGCGCCAGCAGCCCACAGGATTTAAACACTGAAGCTTTCTTT.